A selection of T cell receptor beta chains follows, all from one sample in a study of blood T cell repertoires in COVID-19. Data came from immunoSEQ multiplex PCR; TCRdb stores just in-frame clones and leaves some out. Of 150,000 to 200,000 clones in the sample, 85% to 90% are singletons; the top ten hold roughly 9.7%. What was sequenced was peripheral blood. The receptors originated from an older woman with COVID-19, enrolled during active disease. The CDR3 runs from the conserved cysteine through the conserved F or W. D genes are given only for firm matches. Only some rows state a clone size, as once, few, many or a class for expanded clones.

>.|TRBV4-2|TRBD1|TRBJ1-2
TGTGCCAGCAGCCGGACCGGGACAGACTATGGCTACACCTTC
CASSRTGTDYGYTF
>once|TRBV6-5|.|TRBJ1-1
TGTGCCAGCAGTTTTCGACAGCTAAGGACTGAAGCTTTCTTT
CASSFRQLRTEAFF
>.|TRBV4-1|.|TRBJ2-5
TGCGCCAGCAGCCAAGCCAGTCAAGAGACCCAGTACTTC
CASSQASQETQYF
>few|TRBV6-2/TRBV6-3|.|TRBJ1-5
TGTGCCAGCAGTTACCCAGGCAGGGGCAGGGAAAATCAGCCCCAGCATTTT
CASSYPGRGRENQPQHF
>.|TRBV5-1|.|TRBJ1-5
TGCGCCAGCAGCTTTTCAGGGAATCAGCCCCAGCATTTT
CASSFSGNQPQHF
>.|TRBV9|.|TRBJ1-4
TGTGCCAGCAGCGTAGTGGACAGCTCAAGGGAAAAACTGTTTTTT
CASSVVDSSREKLFF
>.|TRBV28|TRBD1|TRBJ1-5
TGTGCCAGCAGACCAACAGGGGGCGGTCAGCCCCAGCATTTT
CASRPTGGGQPQHF
>.|TRBV6-5|TRBD1|TRBJ1-2
TGTGCCAGCAGTTACGGGACAGGGGGCCATGGCTACACCTTC
CASSYGTGGHGYTF
>once|TRBV2|.|TRBJ2-7
TGTGCCAGCAGTGAAGCTTGGCTTTACGAGCAGTACTTC
CASSEAWLYEQYF
>.|TRBV7-2|.|TRBJ1-1
TGTGCCAGCAGCCCCAAACAGGGTTTCACTGAAGCTTTCTTT
CASSPKQGFTEAFF
>.|TRBV11-3|TRBD2|TRBJ2-1
TGTGCCAGCAGCTTATGGACCCTAGCGGGAGTCTACAATGAGCAGTTCTTC
CASSLWTLAGVYNEQFF
>.|TRBV18|.|TRBJ2-7
TGTGCCAGCTCACCAGGCCAGGAACCCTACGAGCAGTACTTC
CASSPGQEPYEQYF
>.|TRBV3-1/TRBV3-2|TRBD2|TRBJ2-1
TGTGCCAGCAGCCAAGATTCCCGACTAGCGGGAGGTCGGTCCTACAATGAGCAGTTCTTC
CASSQDSRLAGGRSYNEQFF
>.|TRBV28|.|TRBJ2-1
TGTGCCAGCAGTTTAAATATTGGAGGGAGGTCCTACAATGAGCAGTTCTTC
CASSLNIGGRSYNEQFF
>few|TRBV5-1|.|TRBJ1-2
TGCGCCAGCAGCCGGGACATTCTTAACTATGGCTACACCTTC
CASSRDILNYGYTF
>.|TRBV6-6|.|TRBJ1-1
TGTGCCAGCAGCCGGGGTCCGGAGGGAGCTTTCTTT
CASSRGPEGAFF
>few|TRBV2|.|TRBJ2-3
TGTGCCAGCAGTGAAGCTTCAAATACGCAGTATTTT
CASSEASNTQYF
>.|TRBV7-2|.|TRBJ2-2
TGTGCCAGCAGCACCCAGGGAGGGAACACCGGGGAGCTGTTTTTT
CASSTQGGNTGELFF
>.|TRBV9|.|TRBJ1-1
TGTGCCAGCAGCGTAAAAGATACGGGGGCTGAAGCTTTCTTT
CASSVKDTGAEAFF
>.|TRBV6-5|TRBD1|TRBJ1-2
TGTGCCAGCACCCGAGGGGGCGAAGTCTATGGCTACACCTTC
CASTRGGEVYGYTF
>.|TRBV19|TRBD1|TRBJ2-7
TGTGCCAGTAGTATAGTTTTTACGGGACAGAGCTACGAGCAGTACTTC
CASSIVFTGQSYEQYF
>.|TRBV30|TRBD1|TRBJ1-5
TGTGCCTGGAGTGGGGACAGCTCGGGGGTGGGCAATCAGCCCCAGCATTTT
CAWSGDSSGVGNQPQHF
>.|TRBV30|TRBD1|TRBJ1-4
TGTGCCTGGAAATTCCGGGACAGGGGTACTAATGAAAAACTGTTTTTT
CAWKFRDRGTNEKLFF
>.|TRBV6-5|.|TRBJ1-1
TGTGCCAGCAGTTATGGCGGCCTACGGCGGACTGAAGCTTTCTTT
CASSYGGLRRTEAFF
>.|TRBV9|TRBD1|TRBJ1-2
TGTGCCAGCAGCGTAGCTGAGGGGGCCCTATATTATGGCTACACCTTC
CASSVAEGALYYGYTF
>.|TRBV30|TRBD1|TRBJ1-5
TGTGCCTGGAGCGGAGGGACAGCTAGCAATCAGCCCCAGCATTTT
CAWSGGTASNQPQHF
>.|TRBV7-2|TRBD1|TRBJ1-2
TGTGCCAGCAGCCCCCAGACAGGGGGCGCTTATGGCTACACCTTC
CASSPQTGGAYGYTF
>.|TRBV11-2|.|TRBJ2-7
TGTGCCAGCAGCTCCGATCGGTACGAGCAGTACTTC
CASSSDRYEQYF
>.|TRBV9|.|TRBJ2-1
TGTGCCAGCAGCCCAGCCCCCGGGACACTCTACAATGAGCAGTTCTTC
CASSPAPGTLYNEQFF
>.|TRBV6-5|TRBD1|TRBJ1-4
TGTGCCAGCAGTTCCACAGGGGGCGAGAAAAAACTGTTTTTT
CASSSTGGEKKLFF
>once|TRBV19|TRBD2|TRBJ2-7
TGTGCCAGTAGTATAACCCGACTAGCCTCCTACGAGCAGTACTTC
CASSITRLASYEQYF
>.|TRBV27|.|TRBJ1-6
TGTGCCAGCACTACCCTTAGCCATAATTCACCCCTCCACTTT
CASTTLSHNSPLHF
>.|TRBV5-1|.|TRBJ2-7
TGCGCCAGCAGCCCCCGTTACAGCTCCTACGAGCAGTACTTC
CASSPRYSSYEQYF
>.|TRBV18|.|TRBJ2-1
TGTGCCAGCTCACCACCGGCCAGGGACAATGAGCAGTTCTTC
CASSPPARDNEQFF
>.|TRBV15|.|TRBJ1-1
TGTGCCACCAGCAGAAGACTAAGTTCGAACACTGAAGCTTTCTTT
CATSRRLSSNTEAFF
>.|TRBV2|.|TRBJ2-1
TGTGCCAGCAGTAAAACTAGCAGGGCCTACAATGAGCAGTTCTTC
CASSKTSRAYNEQFF